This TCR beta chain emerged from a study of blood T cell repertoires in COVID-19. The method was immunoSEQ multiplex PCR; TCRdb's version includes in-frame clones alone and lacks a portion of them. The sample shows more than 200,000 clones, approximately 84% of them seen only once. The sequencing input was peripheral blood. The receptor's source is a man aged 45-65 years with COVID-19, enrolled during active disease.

The CDR3 bases are TGTGCCAGTAGTAGACGGGGGGGAGCCTTTTCTAGAGTGGTCTCCGGGGAGCTGTTTTTT. It codes for CASSRRGGAFSRVVSGELFF. The V gene is TRBV19, the J gene TRBJ2-2, with 8 bases identical to TRBD2. This CDR3 is 20 amino acids long. Germline-derived CDR1 and CDR2 are LNHDA and SQIVND (reference sequence). Unmatched junction bases numbered 22, after V lost 4 bases and J lost 6 bases.